This TCR beta chain was retrieved from a study of Graves' ophthalmopathy and Graves' hyperthyroidism. The J segment lost 4 bases and the V segment lost 0 bases, leaving 3 bases of the junction unmatched. The CDR3 sequence is 15 residues long. Germline V gene lookup returns CDR1 MNHEY and CDR2 SMNVEV (reference sequence). Amplifying from RNA transcripts, the study obtained TCR beta CDR3 regions. In the first round, RT-PCR was carried out with HTBI primers, and a multiplex PCR formed the second round. One entry per CDR3 protein results from TCRdb running MiXCR on the multiplex PCR reads. The sample lists about 16,000 distinct CDR3 sequences; 46% were seen once.

This rearrangement joins TRBV27 to TRBJ2-1; TRBD1 matches at 7 bases. The sequenced material came from peripheral blood. The receptor was derived from a woman aged 40 to 50 with stable Graves' hyperthyroidism. CDR3 protein: CASSLSSRGYNEQFF. The CDR3 DNA sequence: TGTGCCAGCAGTTTATCGAGCAGGGGGTACAATGAGCAGTTCTTC.